This TCR beta chain emerged from a study of blood T cell repertoires in COVID-19. As for the study in general: From the United States, Italy and Spain came samples of acute and convalescent COVID-19. Sources were T cells, B-cell-depleted T cells, or PBMCs; the material itself was cDNA or gDNA.

Original processing notes: Estimation of nucleated cell counts relied on the amplification of reference gene primers. Method: immunoSEQ multiplex PCR; TCRdb's copy keeps in-frame clones and lacks some. The V and J calls and clone size were taken over from that table, and D and trimming were inferred from the DNA. This sample carries tens of thousands of clones, about nine tenths of them seen once, and the ten largest clones take 13% to 15%. The CDR3 spans 15 residues. CDR1 is SGHNT and CDR2 is YYREEE in the germline V gene (reference sequence). The V gene lost 0 bases and the J gene lost 4 bases, with 13 bases spanning the gap.

The receptor was derived from a human donor in a cohort sampled during active COVID-19. Sequencing was performed on peripheral blood. V and J are TRBV5-4 and TRBJ2-5; maybe TRBD1 (6 bases). Here the CDR3 reads CASSLEIQGGETQYF. CDR3 DNA sequence: TGTGCCAGCAGCTTGGAAATACAGGGTGGAGAGACCCAGTACTTC.